This is a list of T cell receptor beta chains from one sample in a study of cytomegalovirus exposure and HLA in healthy donors. TCRdb's copy holds only in-frame clones and misses some; the assay was immunoSEQ multiplex PCR. The sample has approximately 110,000 clones, around 78% seen once. Sequencing input: PBMCs. These receptors were obtained from a man between 60 and 70 years old in good health and CMV-seropositive. Each CDR3 is given with its conserved first and last residue. D genes are given only for firm matches. The size entry is marked missing in some rows and otherwise reads once, few, many or a size class.

>TRBJ2-3|once|TRBD2|TRBV6-4
CASSDRAQRGSDTQYF
TGTGCCAGCAGTGACAGGGCCCAGCGGGGGTCGGATACGCAGTATTTT
>TRBJ2-1|few|TRBD2|TRBV5-1
CASSLEAGGYNEQFF
TGCGCCAGCAGCTTGGAAGCGGGGGGGTACAATGAGCAGTTCTTC
>TRBJ1-3|NA|NA|TRBV7-2
CASSLARTPGNTIYF
TGTGCCAGCAGCTTGGCCAGGACTCCGGGAAACACCATATATTTT
>TRBJ1-5|NA|TRBD1|TRBV28
CASSARRGLGNQPQHF
TGTGCCAGCAGTGCCAGAAGGGGGCTGGGGAATCAGCCCCAGCATTTT
>TRBJ2-1|once|TRBD2|TRBV11-2
CASSRDGTTYNEQFF
TGTGCCAGCAGCCGAGACGGGACTACGTACAATGAGCAGTTCTTC
>TRBJ1-6|few|NA|TRBV6-5
CASSYGSGDGGSPLHF
TGTGCCAGCAGTTACGGGTCCGGGGACGGGGGTTCACCCCTCCACTTT
>TRBJ2-1|NA|TRBD2|TRBV5-8
CASSLVLGLDYNEQFF
TGTGCCAGCAGCTTGGTTTTGGGACTAGATTACAATGAGCAGTTCTTC
>TRBJ2-1|NA|TRBD2|TRBV19
CASQESGGFYNEQFF
TGTGCCAGTCAGGAAAGCGGGGGGTTCTACAATGAGCAGTTCTTC
>TRBJ2-3|NA|NA|TRBV20-1
CSATRQDTQYF
TGCAGTGCTACCAGGCAGGATACGCAGTATTTT
>TRBJ2-7|NA|TRBD1|TRBV18
CASSRGQEGYEQYF
TGTGCCAGCTCAAGGGGACAGGAAGGCTACGAGCAGTACTTC
>TRBJ2-5|NA|TRBD1|TRBV7-7
CASSQQGSVETQYF
TGTGCTAGCAGCCAACAGGGGTCCGTCGAGACCCAGTACTTC
>TRBJ2-3|NA|TRBD1|TRBV5-4
CASSLTGGAGADTQYF
TGTGCCAGCAGCTTGACAGGGGGCGCCGGAGCAGATACGCAGTATTTT
>TRBJ1-2|NA|TRBD1|TRBV29-1
CSVEAGQPYGYTF
TGCAGCGTTGAGGCGGGACAGCCCTATGGCTACACCTTC
>TRBJ1-6|NA|TRBD1|TRBV14
CASSLTGNSPLHF
TGTGCCAGCAGCCTGACAGGGAATTCACCCCTCCACTTT
>TRBJ1-4|NA|TRBD1|TRBV5-1
CASREQGAENEKLFF
TGCGCCAGCAGGGAACAGGGGGCTGAGAATGAAAAACTGTTTTTT
>TRBJ1-4|NA|TRBD1|TRBV10-3
CAIRPGTGNEKLFF
TGTGCCATCAGGCCCGGGACAGGGAATGAAAAACTGTTTTTT
>TRBJ2-1|NA|NA|TRBV28
CASKTANYNEQFF
TGTGCCAGCAAAACAGCTAACTACAATGAGCAGTTCTTC
>TRBJ2-3|few|NA|TRBV6-6
CASSSFTDTQYF
TGTGCCAGCAGTTCCTTCACAGATACGCAGTATTTT
>TRBJ2-1|NA|TRBD2|TRBV28
CATSLLGLAGGPSFF
TGTGCCACCTCATTACTCGGACTAGCGGGGGGTCCCTCCTTCTTC
>TRBJ2-1|NA|TRBD2|TRBV6-7
CASITKRGYEQFF
TGTGCCAGCATCACAAAGCGGGGGTATGAGCAGTTCTTC
>TRBJ2-1|NA|TRBD2|TRBV5-1
CASSLVGVGLAGGRGEQFF
TGCGCCAGCAGCTTGGTGGGTGTCGGACTAGCGGGGGGGCGGGGTGAGCAGTTCTTC
>TRBJ1-5|NA|NA|TRBV5-5
CASSLALGAPMTQHF
TGTGCCAGCAGCTTGGCGTTGGGGGCCCCCATGACGCAGCATTTT
>TRBJ1-1|NA|NA|TRBV29-1
CSVGQGSNTEAFF
TGCAGCGTCGGGCAGGGGTCGAACACTGAAGCTTTCTTT
>TRBJ2-1|NA|TRBD2|TRBV6-1
CASSRGLADYNEQFF
TGTGCCAGCAGCCGGGGACTAGCGGACTACAATGAGCAGTTCTTC
>TRBJ1-5|NA|TRBD1|TRBV19
CASSSGTGGQPQHF
TGTGCCAGTAGTAGCGGGACAGGGGGTCAGCCCCAGCATTTT
>TRBJ2-3|NA|NA|TRBV5-8
CASSALTSTDTQYF
TGTGCCAGCAGCGCGCTGACTAGCACAGATACGCAGTATTTT
>TRBJ1-4|NA|TRBD1|TRBV5-1
CASSPDRDSGEKLFF
TGCGCCAGCAGCCCTGACCGGGACAGTGGGGAAAAACTGTTTTTT
>TRBJ1-1|few|NA|TRBV6-6
CATHQGNTEAFF
TGTGCCACCCACCAGGGGAACACTGAAGCTTTCTTT
>TRBJ1-4|NA|NA|TRBV5-1
CASSQDRPNEKLFF
TGCGCCAGCAGCCAAGACAGGCCGAATGAAAAACTGTTTTTT
>TRBJ2-7|NA|NA|TRBV28
CASSSPREQYF
TGTGCCAGCAGTTCCCCCCGCGAGCAGTACTTC
>TRBJ1-6|few|TRBD1|TRBV5-1
CASSFEGALNSPLHF
TGCGCCAGCAGCTTTGAGGGGGCGCTTAATTCACCCCTCCACTTT
>TRBJ1-2|NA|TRBD1|TRBV2
CASSERQGDGYTF
TGTGCCAGCAGTGAACGGCAGGGGGATGGCTACACCTTC
>TRBJ1-1|once|TRBD1|TRBV29-1
CSVRGRTGGNTEAFF
TGCAGCGTAAGAGGCCGTACAGGGGGGAACACTGAAGCTTTCTTT
>TRBJ2-7|NA|TRBD2|TRBV28
CASSSTSGGTYEQYF
TGTGCCAGCAGTTCTACTAGCGGGGGCACCTACGAGCAGTACTTC
>TRBJ2-7|NA|TRBD1|TRBV13
CASSLLWEGDRDYEQYF
TGTGCCAGCAGCTTACTTTGGGAGGGGGACAGGGACTACGAGCAGTACTTC
>TRBJ2-7|once|NA|TRBV18
CASSPTRQGGEGQYF
TGTGCCAGCTCACCAACAAGACAGGGAGGTGAGGGGCAGTACTTC
>TRBJ1-2|NA|TRBD1|TRBV30
CAWSTGVRYGYTF
TGTGCCTGGAGTACAGGGGTGAGGTATGGCTACACCTTC
>TRBJ2-1|few|TRBD2|TRBV5-4
CASSTRPGGVGYNEQFF
TGTGCCAGCAGCACCCGACCGGGGGGAGTTGGTTACAATGAGCAGTTCTTC
>TRBJ1-1|NA|NA|TRBV10-2
CASTGAVTEAFF
TGCGCCAGCACAGGGGCGGTCACTGAAGCTTTCTTT
>TRBJ1-6|NA|TRBD1|TRBV2
CASSVSSPGQGNSPLHF
TGTGCCAGCAGTGTTAGTTCCCCGGGACAGGGGAATTCACCCCTCCACTTT
>TRBJ1-5|few|NA|TRBV2
CASSAGRNQPQHF
TGTGCCAGCAGCGCCGGGAGGAATCAGCCCCAGCATTTT
>TRBJ1-1|NA|NA|TRBV9
CASNPEGTSRGTEAFF
TGTGCCAGCAACCCAGAGGGGACAAGCAGGGGCACTGAAGCTTTCTTT
>TRBJ1-1|NA|NA|TRBV5-6
CASSLGGRDTEAFF
TGTGCCAGCAGCTTGGGGGGGCGTGATACTGAAGCTTTCTTT
>TRBJ1-5|NA|NA|TRBV19
CASSIGQDSNQPQHF
TGTGCCAGTAGTATAGGGCAGGATAGCAATCAGCCCCAGCATTTT
>TRBJ2-7|NA|NA|TRBV1
CTSSQDQVGTGKPYEQYF
TGCACCAGCAGCCAAGATCAGGTTGGCACAGGTAAACCCTACGAGCAGTACTTC
>TRBJ2-7|NA|NA|TRBV29-1
CRLREKVTYEQYF
TGCAGGTTGAGGGAAAAAGTCACCTACGAGCAGTACTTC
>TRBJ2-5|NA|TRBD1|TRBV11-1
CASSLNAGTGREETQYF
TGTGCCAGCAGCTTAAACGCCGGGACAGGAAGGGAAGAGACCCAGTACTTC
>TRBJ2-3|NA|NA|TRBV5-1
CASRLNTGSSTDTQYF
TGCGCCAGCAGGCTGAATACAGGCTCTTCCACAGATACGCAGTATTTT
>TRBJ1-5|NA|NA|TRBV2
CASTKEGGGQPQHF
TGTGCCAGCACCAAAGAAGGGGGGGGACAGCCCCAGCATTTT
>TRBJ2-1|NA|TRBD2|TRBV7-2
CASSWGTSVTNEQFF
TGTGCCAGCAGCTGGGGGACTAGCGTTACGAATGAGCAGTTCTTC
>TRBJ2-7|NA|TRBD1|TRBV6-1
CASAKDRGHEQYF
TGTGCCAGCGCGAAGGACAGGGGTCATGAGCAGTACTTC
>TRBJ1-1|few|TRBD1|TRBV18
CASSPFTTGRNTEAFF
TGTGCCAGCTCACCCTTTACGACAGGGAGGAACACTGAAGCTTTCTTT
>TRBJ2-3|many|TRBD1|TRBV6-5
CASSYSARGNTDTQYF
TGTGCCAGCAGTTACTCAGCCAGGGGGAACACAGATACGCAGTATTTT
>TRBJ2-7|NA|TRBD1|TRBV4-1
CASSQLGRQGWIEQYF
TGCGCCAGCAGCCAATTGGGACGACAGGGGTGGATCGAGCAGTACTTC
>TRBJ2-1|NA|TRBD2|TRBV11-2
CASSRYTSGGYNEQFF
TGTGCCAGCAGTCGATACACTAGCGGGGGATACAATGAGCAGTTCTTC
>TRBJ2-7|NA|NA|TRBV6-5
CASSYTGHSYEQYF
TGTGCCAGCAGTTACACCGGACACTCCTACGAGCAGTACTTC
>TRBJ2-7|NA|TRBD2|TRBV4-1
CASSGRGRSGVNGSYEQYF
TGCGCCAGCAGCGGGAGGGGCAGGTCCGGCGTTAATGGGTCCTACGAGCAGTACTTC